This T cell receptor beta chain was recorded in a study of CD8 T cells in ankylosing spondylitis. Study-level findings and limits: There was a TCR beta motif, made of fewer than 10 highly homologous variants, that appeared characteristic of ankylosing spondylitis blood.

This clonotype came up a few times. What it recognizes is unknown. TCRdb recomputed calls from the 5' RACE reads with MiXCR, one row per CDR3 protein. The repertoire has just under 550,000 distinct CDR3 sequences, roughly 13% of them found once; the top ten carry about 6.8%. V lost 3 bases, J lost 8 bases, and 11 bases lay in between. The CDR3 totals 12 residues. Germline CDR1 is GTSNPN and CDR2 is SVGIG (reference sequence). This clonotype was obtained from a male donor with ankylosing spondylitis. This chain uses TRBV30 with TRBJ2-1; tentatively, D is TRBD2 (6 bases). The sequencing input was blood, either unsorted or a sorted T cell fraction (not recorded which). The CDR3 DNA reads TGTGCCTGGAGCGCCCTAGCGTATGAGCAGTTCTTC. Protein product: CAWSALAYEQFF.